Here is one T cell receptor (beta chain) with its context. What it recognizes is unknown. TCRdb's table, derived via immunoSEQ multiplex PCR, lists solely in-frame clones and lacks some. The sample lists 50,000 to 75,000 clones; 70% to 85% were seen once. The data derive from a study of siplizumab effects on memory and regulatory T cells. General study findings and limits: With siplizumab, cumulative frequency of CD4+ memory-derived alloreactive sequences dropped significantly.

V shed 7 bases and J 5 bases; nucleotides not matched to a gene: 9. The CDR3 has 15 residues. In germline, CDR1 is MNHNY, CDR2 SVGAGI (reference sequence). Specimen: memory CD4+ T cells sorted from blood. This receptor was identified in a human donor in good health. The V gene is TRBV6-6, the J gene TRBJ2-2; 8 bases fit TRBD1. The CDR3: CASTAGTGLTGELFF. The CDR3 DNA is TGTGCCAGCACCGCCGGGACAGGCTTAACCGGGGAGCTGTTTTTT.